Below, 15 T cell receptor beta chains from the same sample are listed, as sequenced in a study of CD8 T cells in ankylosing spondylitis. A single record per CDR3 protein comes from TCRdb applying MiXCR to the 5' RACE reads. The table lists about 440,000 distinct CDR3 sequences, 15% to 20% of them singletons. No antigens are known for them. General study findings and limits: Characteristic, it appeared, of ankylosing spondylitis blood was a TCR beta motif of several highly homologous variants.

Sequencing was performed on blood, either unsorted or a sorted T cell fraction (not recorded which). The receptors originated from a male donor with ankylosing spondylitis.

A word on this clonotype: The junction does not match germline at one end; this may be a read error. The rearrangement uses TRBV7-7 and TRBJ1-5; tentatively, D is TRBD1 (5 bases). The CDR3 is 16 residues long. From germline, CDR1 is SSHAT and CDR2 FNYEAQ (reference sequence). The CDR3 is CASRRSGTGINRPQHF. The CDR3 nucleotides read TGTGCTAGCAGACGTAGTGGTACAGGTATCAATCGGCCCCAGCATTTT.

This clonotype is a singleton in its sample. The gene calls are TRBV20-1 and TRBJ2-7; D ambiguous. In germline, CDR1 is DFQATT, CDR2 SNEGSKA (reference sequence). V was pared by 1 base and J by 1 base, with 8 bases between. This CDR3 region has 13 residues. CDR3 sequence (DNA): TGCAGTGCTAGAGTCCTTGAATCCTACGAGCAGTACTTC. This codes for CSARVLESYEQYF.

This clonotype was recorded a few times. The CDR3 reads CASSEVGTGHQPQHF. For the CDR3, the DNA is TGTGCCAGCAGTGAAGTAGGGACAGGGCATCAGCCCCAGCATTTT. The J gene is TRBJ1-5, the V gene TRBV6-1; 9 bases agree with TRBD1. Germline lookup yields CDR1 MNHNS and CDR2 SASEGT. The CDR3 is 15 amino acids. V lost 1 base to trimming and J lost 5 bases; unmatched junction nucleotides: 3.

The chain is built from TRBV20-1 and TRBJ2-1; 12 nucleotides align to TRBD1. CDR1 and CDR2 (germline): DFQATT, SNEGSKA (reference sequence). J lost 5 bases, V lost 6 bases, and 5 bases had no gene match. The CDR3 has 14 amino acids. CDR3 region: CSAGGQGANNEQFF. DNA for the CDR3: TGCAGTGCCGGGGGACAGGGGGCAAACAATGAGCAGTTCTTC.

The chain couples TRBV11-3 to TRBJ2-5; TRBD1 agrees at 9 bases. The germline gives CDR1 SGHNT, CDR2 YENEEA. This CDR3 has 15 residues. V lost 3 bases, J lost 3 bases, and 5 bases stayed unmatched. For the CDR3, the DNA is TGTGCCAGCAGCTTTATCGACAGGGGGAAAGAGACCCAGTACTTC. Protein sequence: CASSFIDRGKETQYF. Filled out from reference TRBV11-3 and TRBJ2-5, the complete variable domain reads EAGVVQSPRYKIIEKKQPVAFWCNPISGHNTLYWYLQNLGQGPELLIRYENEEAVDDSQLPKDRFSAERLKGVDSTLKIQPAELGDSAVYLCASSFIDRGKETQYFGPGTRLLVL.

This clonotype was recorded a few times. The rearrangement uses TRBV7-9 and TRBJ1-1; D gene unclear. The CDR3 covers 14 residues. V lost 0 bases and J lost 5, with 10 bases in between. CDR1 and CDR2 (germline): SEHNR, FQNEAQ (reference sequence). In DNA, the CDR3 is TGTGCCAGCAGCTTAGCCGGGGTCGGGACTGAAGCTTTCTTT. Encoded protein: CASSLAGVGTEAFF.

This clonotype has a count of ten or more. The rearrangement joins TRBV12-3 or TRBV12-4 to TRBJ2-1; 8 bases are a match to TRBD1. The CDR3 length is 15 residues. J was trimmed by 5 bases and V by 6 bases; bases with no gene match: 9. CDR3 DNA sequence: TGTGCCAGCAGAGGAAGTGGGACAGGTCACAATGAGCAGTTCTTC. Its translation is CASRGSGTGHNEQFF.

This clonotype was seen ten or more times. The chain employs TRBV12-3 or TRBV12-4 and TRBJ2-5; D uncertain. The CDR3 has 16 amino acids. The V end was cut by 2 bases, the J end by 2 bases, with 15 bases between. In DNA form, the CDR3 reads TGTGCCAGCAGTTTATGGCGACCCAGTGAACAAGAGACCCAGTACTTC. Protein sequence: CASSLWRPSEQETQYF.

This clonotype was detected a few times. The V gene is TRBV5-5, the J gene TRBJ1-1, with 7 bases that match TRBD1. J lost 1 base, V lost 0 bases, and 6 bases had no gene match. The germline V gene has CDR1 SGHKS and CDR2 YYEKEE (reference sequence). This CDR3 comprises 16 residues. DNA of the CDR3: TGTGCCAGCAGCTTGGGCCCGGGACAGAAGAACACTGAAGCTTTCTTT. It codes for CASSLGPGQKNTEAFF.

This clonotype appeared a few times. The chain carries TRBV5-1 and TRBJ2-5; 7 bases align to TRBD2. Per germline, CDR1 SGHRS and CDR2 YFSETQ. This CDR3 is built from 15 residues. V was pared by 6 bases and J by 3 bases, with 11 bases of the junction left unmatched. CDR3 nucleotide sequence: TGCGCCAGCAAGCGGTCGGTCGCGGGAGAAGAGACCCAGTACTTC. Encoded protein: CASKRSVAGEETQYF.

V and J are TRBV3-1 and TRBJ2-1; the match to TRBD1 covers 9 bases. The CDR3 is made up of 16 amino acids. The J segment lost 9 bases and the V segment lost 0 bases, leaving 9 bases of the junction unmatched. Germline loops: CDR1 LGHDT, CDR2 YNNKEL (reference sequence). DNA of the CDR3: TGTGCCAGCAGCCAAGATTGGGACAGGGAACGGAGTGAGCAGTTCTTC. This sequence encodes CASSQDWDRERSEQFF.

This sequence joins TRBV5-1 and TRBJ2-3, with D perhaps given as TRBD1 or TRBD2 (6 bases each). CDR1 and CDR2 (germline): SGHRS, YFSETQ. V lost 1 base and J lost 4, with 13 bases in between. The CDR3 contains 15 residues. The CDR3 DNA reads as TGCGCCAGCAGCTTGCCCGGGGGCCGGGCAGATACGCAGTATTTT. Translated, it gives CASSLPGGRADTQYF.

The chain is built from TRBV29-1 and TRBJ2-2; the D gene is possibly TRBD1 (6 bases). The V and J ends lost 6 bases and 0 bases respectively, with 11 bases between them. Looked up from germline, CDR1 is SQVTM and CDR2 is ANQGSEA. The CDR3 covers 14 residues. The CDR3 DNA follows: TGCAGCGTCAACAGGGACGCGAACACCGGGGAGCTGTTTTTT. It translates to CSVNRDANTGELFF.

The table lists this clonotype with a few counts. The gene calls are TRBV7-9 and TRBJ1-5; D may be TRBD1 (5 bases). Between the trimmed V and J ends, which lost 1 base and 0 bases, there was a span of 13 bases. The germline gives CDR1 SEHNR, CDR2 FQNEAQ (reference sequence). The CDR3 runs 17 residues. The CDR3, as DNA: TGTGCCAGCAGCTTAGGGCAGGGACTATATAGCAATCAGCCCCAGCATTTT. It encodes CASSLGQGLYSNQPQHF. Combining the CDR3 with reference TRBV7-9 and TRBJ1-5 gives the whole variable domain DTGVSQNPRHKITKRGQNVTFRCDPISEHNRLYWYRQTLGQGPEFLTYFQNEAQLEKSRLLSDRFSAERPKGSFSTLEIQRTEQGDSAMYLCASSLGQGLYSNQPQHFGDGTRLSIL.

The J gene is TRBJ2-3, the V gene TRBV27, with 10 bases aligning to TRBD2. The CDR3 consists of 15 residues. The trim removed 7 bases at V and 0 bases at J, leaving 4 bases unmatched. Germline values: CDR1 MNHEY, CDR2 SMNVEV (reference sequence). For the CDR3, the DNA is TGTGCCAGCAAAAAACTAGCGGGAAGCACAGATACGCAGTATTTT. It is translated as CASKKLAGSTDTQYF.